Listed below are T cell receptor beta chains from one sample, sequenced in a study of blood T cells in healthy people across ages. TCRdb called the 5' RACE reads again in MiXCR, with one record for every CDR3 protein. The sample includes 800,000 or so distinct CDR3 sequences, more than 35% seen only once; the top ten take 15% to 20%. The sequenced sample was blood. The receptors were sampled from a man of 80 years or more in good health. CDR3s include the opening cysteine and the closing phenylalanine or tryptophan. A D gene is named only where the DNA matches it firmly. The size of a clone is reported for some rows only, either as once, few or many, or as a class for expanded clones.

NA TRBJ2-7 TRBV30 NA TGTGCCTGGAAGCGCCGCGCCGGGCGAGAGCAGTACTTC CAWKRRAGREQYF
NA TRBJ1-2 TRBV15 NA TGTGCCACCAGCAGAGATATTTTAACCGGGAACTCCTATGGCTACACCTTC CATSRDILTGNSYGYTF
once TRBJ1-2 TRBV12-3/TRBV12-4 NA TGTGCCAGCAGTTTGAGACCGCAGGGTTATGGTTACACCTTC CASSLRPQGYGYTF
NA TRBJ1-6 TRBV2 NA TGTGCCAGCAGTGAAACAACCAATTCACCCCTCCACTTT CASSETTNSPLHF
NA TRBJ1-2 TRBV6-1 NA TGTGCCAGCAGTGAAGGATACCGGGCGACAGATATCTATGGCTACACCTTC CASSEGYRATDIYGYTF
NA TRBJ2-5 TRBV14 TRBD2 TGTGCCAGCAGCCTGCTGGGACTAGCGGGAGTGGAGACCCAGTACTTC CASSLLGLAGVETQYF
NA TRBJ1-2 TRBV12-3/TRBV12-4 NA TGTGCCAGCAGGGACCCAGGGGTTAACTATGGCTACACCTTC CASRDPGVNYGYTF
NA TRBJ2-2 TRBV7-2 NA TGTGCCAGCAGCCCAACTATGACAGGAACCGGGGAGCTGTTTTTT CASSPTMTGTGELFF
once TRBJ1-2 TRBV4-3 NA TGCGCCAGCAGCCGGGGAACTTCTGAAAACTATGGCTACACCTTC CASSRGTSENYGYTF
NA TRBJ2-7 TRBV11-1 TRBD1 TGTGCCAGCAGCTTGGGGGACAGGGTAAGAACCTACGAGCAGTACTTC CASSLGDRVRTYEQYF
NA TRBJ2-1 TRBV4-3 NA TGCGCCAGCAGCCAAGACTTTAGGTACAATGAGCAGTTCTTC CASSQDFRYNEQFF
NA TRBJ2-5 TRBV20-1 TRBD2 TGCAGTGCCCAGACTAGCGAGGAGCAGTACTTC CSAQTSEEQYF
few TRBJ2-7 TRBV6-5 TRBD1 TGTGCCAGCAGTTCGGGTGGACAGGGCACTGGCGAGCAGTACTTC CASSSGGQGTGEQYF
few TRBJ2-5 TRBV6-6 NA TGTGCCAGCAGTTACTCGAACCCGGACACAGAAGAGACCCAGTACTTC CASSYSNPDTEETQYF
NA TRBJ2-7 TRBV5-1 NA TGCGCCAGCAGGGTGGACAGAAACTACGAGCAGTACTTC CASRVDRNYEQYF
NA TRBJ2-3 TRBV10-3 NA TGTGCCATCACCCGTGGCGGGAACGGGGCAGATACGCAGTATTTT CAITRGGNGADTQYF
NA TRBJ2-1 TRBV11-2 TRBD2 TGTGCCAGCAGCTTCCTCAGCGGGAGTACCTACAATGAGCAGTTCTTC CASSFLSGSTYNEQFF
NA TRBJ2-7 TRBV5-1 NA TGCGCCAGCGGAGTCGGGGACTTCTACGAGCAGTACTTC CASGVGDFYEQYF
NA TRBJ2-5 TRBV7-9 TRBD1 TGTGCCAGCAGCTTAGGACAGGGCGTGAAGACCCAGTACTTC CASSLGQGVKTQYF
many TRBJ2-5 TRBV6-6 NA TGTGCCAGCAGCCTACAACGGGAGACCCAGTACTTC CASSLQRETQYF
NA TRBJ2-4 TRBV7-2 NA TGTGCCAGCAGCGCAGACCAACTAGCCAAAAACATTCAGTACTTC CASSADQLAKNIQYF
NA TRBJ1-6 TRBV4-3 NA TGCGCCAGCAGCCAAGCGAGCGGTCAGGGAGGGTCACCCCTCCACTTT CASSQASGQGGSPLHF
few TRBJ1-2 TRBV3-1 NA TGTGCCAGCAGCCAAGCAGGGGTCTCCCTTTCGGGCTACACCTTC CASSQAGVSLSGYTF
NA TRBJ2-7 TRBV20-1 NA TGCAGTGCTAGAGCCGGAGGGGAGTGGGGGAACGAGCAGTACTTC CSARAGGEWGNEQYF
NA TRBJ2-3 TRBV12-3/TRBV12-4 NA TGTGCCAGCAGTTTACAGGGCCTCGTAGATACGCAGTATTTT CASSLQGLVDTQYF
NA TRBJ2-1 TRBV12-3/TRBV12-4 NA TGTGCCAGCAGTTTACTCCTCCGGGACGGCGCCTACGAGCAGTTCTTC CASSLLLRDGAYEQFF
NA TRBJ2-1 TRBV7-3 TRBD2 TGTGCCAGCAGCATGAGGACTAGCGGGAGGCAGCAGCAGTTCTTC CASSMRTSGRQQQFF
few TRBJ2-1 TRBV6-2/TRBV6-3 NA TGTGCCAGCAGCCTGAGGCGGAACACGCCTGGGGGTGAGCAGTTCTTC CASSLRRNTPGGEQFF
many TRBJ2-1 TRBV7-9 TRBD2 TGTGCCAGCAGCATTGGACTAGCGGGAGTGGATGAGCAGTTCTTC CASSIGLAGVDEQFF
NA TRBJ2-3 TRBV21-1 NA TGTGCCAGCAGCAACTCTGTGGTTTGGACAGATACGCAGTATTTT CASSNSVVWTDTQYF
NA TRBJ2-3 TRBV10-3 TRBD2 TGTGCCATCAGTGGGACTAGCGGGGGCCTTGGGAAAGATACGCAGTATTTT CAISGTSGGLGKDTQYF
once TRBJ2-7 TRBV6-2/TRBV6-3 TRBD1 TGTGCCAGCAGTTACAGCCCGAGACAGGGGGCCTACTACGAGCAGTACTTC CASSYSPRQGAYYEQYF
many TRBJ2-3 TRBV7-3 NA TGTGCCAGCAGCTTAACCCCCACAGATACGCAGTATTTT CASSLTPTDTQYF
NA TRBJ2-1 TRBV7-8 TRBD1 TGTGCCAGCACCCGGGACAGGGGGCTCAATGAGCAGTTCTTC CASTRDRGLNEQFF
NA TRBJ2-1 TRBV27 TRBD1 TGTGCCAGCGGCTCAGGGGGTTCCTACAATGAGCAGTTCTTC CASGSGGSYNEQFF
NA TRBJ2-7 TRBV7-2 NA TGTGCCAGCAGCCTCCCCGCCCACGAGCAGTACTTC CASSLPAHEQYF
NA TRBJ2-7 TRBV4-2 NA TGTGCCAGCAGCCAAGATGTGGCAGCCTCCTACGAGCAGTACTTC CASSQDVAASYEQYF
NA TRBJ2-4 TRBV3-1 TRBD2 TGTGCCAGCAGCCGCCAACGCGGGACCGGGACTATAAACATTCAGTACTTC CASSRQRGTGTINIQYF
NA TRBJ2-1 TRBV10-3 TRBD2 TGTGCCATCAGTGGGGGACTAGCGGGAGAAGGCAATGAGCAGTTCTTC CAISGGLAGEGNEQFF
few TRBJ2-2 TRBV4-1 NA TGCGCCAGCAGCCCTAAGGGAGCCCAAGTACCCGGGGAGCTGTTTTTT CASSPKGAQVPGELFF
few TRBJ2-3 TRBV7-9 TRBD2 TGTGCCAGCAGCTTTAGCGGGCCCACAGATACGCAGTATTTT CASSFSGPTDTQYF
once TRBJ2-5 TRBV27 NA TGTGCCAGCAGTTTATCGGGGGCCGAAGAGATCCAGTACTTC CASSLSGAEEIQYF
few TRBJ2-7 TRBV25-1 NA TGTGCCAGTCGATCGGGGTCCTACGAGCAGTACTTC CASRSGSYEQYF
NA TRBJ2-7 TRBV7-2 TRBD2 TGTGCCAGCAGCTTATCTAGCGGGAGGGACTACGAGCAGTACTTC CASSLSSGRDYEQYF
many TRBJ2-1 TRBV29-1 TRBD2 TGCAGCGGCGGACTAGCGGGGACCTACAATGAGCAGTTCTTC CSGGLAGTYNEQFF
NA TRBJ1-2 TRBV20-1 TRBD1 TGCAGAGCTCGACAGGGGGCGAGAAAAGGCTACACCTTC CRARQGARKGYTF
NA TRBJ2-1 TRBV9 NA TGTGCCAGCAGCGCCCGGCCCGGCTACAATGAGCAGTTCTTC CASSARPGYNEQFF
few TRBJ2-1 TRBV7-2 NA TGTGCCAGCAGCCCGACCTGGCGGGAGCAGTTCTTC CASSPTWREQFF
many TRBJ2-1 TRBV20-1 NA TGCAGTGCTAGAGAGAGGGCGGAGGGCTCCTACAATGAGCAGTTCTTC CSARERAEGSYNEQFF
NA TRBJ2-7 TRBV6-1 TRBD2 TGTGCCTCTTGGGCTAGCGGGAGTTTCTACGAGCAGTACTTC CASWASGSFYEQYF
few TRBJ2-7 TRBV6-5 TRBD2 TGTGCCAGCAGTTACTCGCCTAGCGGGAGGACCTACGAGCAGTACTTC CASSYSPSGRTYEQYF
NA TRBJ2-5 TRBV4-3 TRBD2 TGCGCCAGCAGACAAGAGACTAGCGGGAGATATGAGCAGTACTTC CASRQETSGRYEQYF
few TRBJ2-1 TRBV11-2 NA TGTGCCAGCAGCTTAGATCAGTGGGGCTATGAGCAGTTCTTC CASSLDQWGYEQFF
many TRBJ2-1 TRBV28 NA TGTGCCAGCGGGCCTCCGGGGGTAGCGAGAAGTAATGAGCAGTTCTTC CASGPPGVARSNEQFF
few TRBJ1-4 TRBV12-3/TRBV12-4 TRBD1 TGTGCCAGCAGTCGGGGACAGAGGGGTGAAAAACTGTTTTTT CASSRGQRGEKLFF
NA TRBJ2-7 TRBV20-1 NA TGCAGTGCTAGAGCCAGGGCCTCCTACGAGCAGTACTTC CSARARASYEQYF